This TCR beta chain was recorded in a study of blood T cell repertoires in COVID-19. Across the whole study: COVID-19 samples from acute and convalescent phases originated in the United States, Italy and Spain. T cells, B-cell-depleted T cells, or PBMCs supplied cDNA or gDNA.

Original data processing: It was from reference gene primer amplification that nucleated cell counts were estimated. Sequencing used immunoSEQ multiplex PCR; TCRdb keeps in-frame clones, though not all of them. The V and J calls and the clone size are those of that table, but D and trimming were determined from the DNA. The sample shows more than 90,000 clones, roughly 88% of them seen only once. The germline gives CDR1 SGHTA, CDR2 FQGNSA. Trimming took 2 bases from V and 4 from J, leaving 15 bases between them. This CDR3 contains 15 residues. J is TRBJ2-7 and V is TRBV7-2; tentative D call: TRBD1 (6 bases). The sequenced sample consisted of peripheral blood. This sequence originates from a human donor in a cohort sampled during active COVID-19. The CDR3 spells CASSLTPDRSYEQYF. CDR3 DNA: TGTGCCAGCAGCTTAACTCCTGACAGGTCGTACGAGCAGTACTTC.